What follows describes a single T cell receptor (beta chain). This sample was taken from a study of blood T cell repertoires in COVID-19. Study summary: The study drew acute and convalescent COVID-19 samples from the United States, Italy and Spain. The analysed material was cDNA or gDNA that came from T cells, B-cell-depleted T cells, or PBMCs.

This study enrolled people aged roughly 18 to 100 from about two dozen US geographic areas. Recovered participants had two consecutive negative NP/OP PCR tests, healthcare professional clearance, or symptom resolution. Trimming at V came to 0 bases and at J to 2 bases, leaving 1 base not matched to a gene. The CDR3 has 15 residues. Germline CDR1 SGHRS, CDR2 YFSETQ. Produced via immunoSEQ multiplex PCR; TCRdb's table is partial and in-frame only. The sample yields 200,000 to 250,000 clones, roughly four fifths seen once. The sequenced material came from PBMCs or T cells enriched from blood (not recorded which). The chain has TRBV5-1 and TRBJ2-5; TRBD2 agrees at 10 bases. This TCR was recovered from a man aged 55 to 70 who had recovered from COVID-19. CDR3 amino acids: CASSLAAGGQETQYF. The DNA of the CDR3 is TGCGCCAGCAGCTTGGCAGCGGGGGGGCAAGAGACCCAGTACTTC.